This T cell receptor beta chain appears in the sequencing data of a study of blood T cell repertoires in COVID-19. Study details: The United States, Italy and Spain were the sources of the acute and convalescent COVID-19 samples. T cells, B-cell-depleted T cells, or PBMCs supplied cDNA or gDNA.

Per the original data handling: Using reference gene primer amplification, nucleated cell counts were estimated. Clones were sequenced by immunoSEQ multiplex PCR, and TCRdb holds only the in-frame ones, with some missing. D and trimming were read from the DNA, whereas the V and J calls and clone size are those reported in that table. This sample carries about 360,000 clones, around 88% of them seen once, and the ten largest clones take about 2.7%. Deletions cut 6 bases from V and 6 bases from J, with 14 bases between. CDR3 length: 14 amino acids. Per germline, CDR1 MNHEY and CDR2 SVGAGI. This clone was observed a single time.

The source is a man younger than 45 with active or convalescent COVID-19. The specimen was peripheral blood. J is TRBJ1-4 and V is TRBV6-5; D not resolved. The CDR3 sequence: CASRVGSGDEKLFF. The CDR3 bases are TGTGCCAGCAGGGTGGGCAGCGGGGATGAAAAACTGTTTTTT.